This T cell receptor (beta chain) is from a study of T cells in Graves' hyperthyroidism and ophthalmopathy. Turning to the study itself: At initial diagnosis, before any treatment had begun, peripheral blood was obtained.

Study outcomes and limitations: In the blood, most expanded thyroid clonotypes above 0.001 appeared as well.

The study enrolled patients aged 18 to 65 with newly diagnosed hyperthyroidism of under 2 months' duration. Thyroid ultrasound and orbital computed tomography, with clinical symptoms and serum thyroxine and TRAb, informed diagnoses. This clonotype appeared many times. Its antigen is not known. RNA transcripts were the template for amplifying TCR beta CDR3 regions. First-round RT-PCR with HTBI primers amplified the TCR CDR3 region. Via MiXCR, TCRdb re-called the multiplex PCR reads, giving one row per CDR3 protein. Among more than 650,000 distinct CDR3 sequences listed, around 13% were seen once. The receptor comes from a woman younger than 35 with Graves' hyperthyroidism. Sequencing was carried out using blood.

CDR3 nucleotide sequence: TGTGCCAGCAGCCTGGGACGCCTAAAGGCTAATGAAAAACTGTTTTTT. Amino acids: CASSLGRLKANEKLFF. The rearrangement uses TRBV5-5 and TRBJ1-4; a possible D gene is TRBD1 (5 bases). The CDR3 consists of 16 residues. The germline CDR1 and CDR2 sequences are SGHKS and YYEKEE (reference sequence). Between the trimmed V and J ends, which lost 4 bases and 3 bases, there was a span of 16 bases.